A selection of T cell receptor beta chains follows, all from one sample in a study of cytomegalovirus exposure and HLA in healthy donors. Sequencing was performed with immunoSEQ multiplex PCR; in TCRdb, only in-frame clones are kept and a portion is missing. The sample contains some 130,000 clones, about 72% of which appear only once. Sequenced sample: PBMCs. The receptor set was obtained from a female donor in good health and CMV-seronegative. Both conserved end residues are part of each CDR3. D genes are given only for firm matches.

J: TRBJ1-2; D: NA; V: TRBV25-1; CDR3: CASSESQGSLNYGYTF
J: TRBJ2-4; D: TRBD2; V: TRBV4-3; CDR3: CASSRGLAGPLAKNIQYF
J: TRBJ1-2; D: NA; V: TRBV5-4; CDR3: CASSSTDRANYGYTF
J: TRBJ1-6; D: NA; V: TRBV2; CDR3: CASSVSSYNSPLHF
J: TRBJ2-5; D: NA; V: TRBV28; CDR3: CASIPALAETQYF
J: TRBJ2-4; D: NA; V: TRBV7-8; CDR3: CASSLGGRAVKNIQYF
J: TRBJ1-2; D: TRBD1; V: TRBV4-3; CDR3: CASSQDSRDRRGYTF
J: TRBJ2-1; D: NA; V: TRBV6-5; CDR3: CASSYSAWGDEQFF
J: TRBJ2-5; D: NA; V: TRBV4-3; CDR3: CASSQDFSQETQYF
J: TRBJ2-2; D: TRBD1; V: TRBV5-6; CDR3: CASSSRGRGGELFF
J: TRBJ1-1; D: TRBD1; V: TRBV19; CDR3: CASSRQGQDTEAFF
J: TRBJ1-3; D: NA; V: TRBV29-1; CDR3: CSVIKGAGGNTIYF
J: TRBJ1-6; D: NA; V: TRBV30; CDR3: CAWTEVSSYNSPLHF
J: TRBJ1-5; D: NA; V: TRBV5-1; CDR3: CASSLVPDSNQPQHF
J: TRBJ1-2; D: TRBD1; V: TRBV5-6; CDR3: CASSFSVGQGYYGYTF
J: TRBJ2-4; D: TRBD2; V: TRBV7-3; CDR3: CASSLVPGLAGAKNIQYF
J: TRBJ2-2; D: NA; V: TRBV5-1; CDR3: CASSPSLANTGELFF
J: TRBJ2-7; D: TRBD1; V: TRBV7-9; CDR3: CASSHGQATSYEQYF
J: TRBJ2-3; D: NA; V: TRBV19; CDR3: CASRTELTQYF
J: TRBJ2-5; D: TRBD2; V: TRBV2; CDR3: CASTGGSWETQYF
J: NA; D: TRBD1; V: TRBV19; CDR3: CASGTGDYEQYF
J: TRBJ1-4; D: NA; V: TRBV7-8; CDR3: CASSLREGLGEKLFF
J: TRBJ2-1; D: TRBD2; V: TRBV4-3; CDR3: CASSDQTSGDYNEQFF
J: TRBJ2-3; D: TRBD1; V: TRBV5-1; CDR3: CASSADPGQGTDTQYF
J: TRBJ1-2; D: NA; V: TRBV4-3; CDR3: CASSRQVSNYGYTF
J: TRBJ2-7; D: TRBD1; V: TRBV7-3; CDR3: CASSPTGDEQYF
J: TRBJ2-5; D: TRBD2; V: TRBV5-1; CDR3: CASSSLPPAGGAETQYF
J: TRBJ2-5; D: TRBD1; V: TRBV28; CDR3: CASSPPPGQGKETQYF
J: TRBJ2-1; D: TRBD2; V: TRBV6-1; CDR3: CASSRLAGGGDEQFF
J: TRBJ2-1; D: NA; V: TRBV2; CDR3: CASRNRQGSYNEQFF
J: TRBJ2-5; D: TRBD2; V: TRBV5-1; CDR3: CASNSGSGETQYF
J: TRBJ2-3; D: TRBD2; V: TRBV7-2; CDR3: CASSGRGDTQYF
J: TRBJ2-7; D: TRBD2; V: TRBV9; CDR3: CASSVAPGGGTYEQYF
J: TRBJ1-1; D: NA; V: TRBV28; CDR3: CASSLSEGGKTEAFF
J: TRBJ2-1; D: TRBD2; V: TRBV28; CDR3: CASSRTSGSRYNEQFF
J: TRBJ2-3; D: TRBD2; V: TRBV4-2; CDR3: CASSPERGYTQYF
J: TRBJ2-2; D: NA; V: TRBV7-9; CDR3: CSSSSDTGKYTGELFF
J: TRBJ1-2; D: TRBD1; V: TRBV28; CDR3: CASSRGGARNYGYTF
J: NA; D: NA; V: TRBV6-6; CDR3: CASSHRWGYEQYF
J: TRBJ2-5; D: TRBD2; V: TRBV7-9; CDR3: CASSLAASGGTQYF
J: TRBJ2-1; D: NA; V: TRBV2; CDR3: CASSEGPGLASGEQFF
J: TRBJ2-7; D: NA; V: TRBV28; CDR3: CASSPQGISYEQYF
J: TRBJ2-3; D: TRBD2; V: TRBV2; CDR3: CASARGAGTDTQYF
J: TRBJ1-1; D: NA; V: TRBV4-3; CDR3: CASSRGLNMNTEAFF
J: TRBJ2-7; D: NA; V: TRBV6-5; CDR3: CASSYQSQGGTYGQYF
J: TRBJ1-2; D: TRBD1; V: TRBV7-2; CDR3: CASSLWSQGANGYTF
J: NA; D: TRBD2; V: TRBV4-1; CDR3: CASSQGLAGGSSYEQYF
J: TRBJ2-2; D: TRBD2; V: TRBV28; CDR3: CASSLAGEGLLMFF
J: TRBJ2-3; D: NA; V: TRBV19; CDR3: CASIGTFTDTQYF
J: TRBJ1-1; D: NA; V: TRBV4-3; CDR3: CASSQEWGRATEAFF
J: TRBJ2-2; D: NA; V: TRBV18; CDR3: CASSPGGGTNTGELFF
J: TRBJ1-5; D: TRBD1; V: TRBV6-5; CDR3: CASSPGQFNQPQHF
J: TRBJ2-2; D: NA; V: TRBV27; CDR3: CASSGGSRNTGELFF
J: TRBJ2-7; D: TRBD1; V: TRBV28; CDR3: CASRYRGNYEQYF
J: TRBJ2-7; D: TRBD1; V: TRBV11-3; CDR3: CASSLEQGTEQYF
J: TRBJ2-3; D: NA; V: TRBV30; CDR3: CAWSEPDTQYF
J: TRBJ2-2; D: NA; V: TRBV28; CDR3: CASSPPAGYRVTGELFF
J: TRBJ1-5; D: NA; V: TRBV18; CDR3: CASSPQRRWQYNQPQHF
J: TRBJ1-1; D: TRBD1; V: TRBV30; CDR3: CAWSTGGNTEAFF